Below, one T cell receptor beta chain is given with its context. What it binds is unknown. Repertoires were generated with immunoSEQ multiplex PCR, while TCRdb's copy carries only in-frame clones and drops some. The table includes around 180,000 clones, 80% to 90% detected once. This CDR3 is 14 amino acids long. The germline V gene has CDR1 SGDLS and CDR2 YYNGEE. The germline V and J ends were trimmed by 0 bases and 5 bases, with 11 bases remaining between them. This sample is drawn from a study of T cell responses to AZD1222 COVID-19 vaccine. Study-wide context: Pooled samples include second doses given at about 4 or 12 weeks. Study-wide findings and caveats: A rise in Spike-specific TCR breadth and depth followed two AZD1222 doses. Vaccine-related CD4 TCRs covered spike, predominating at 160-218 and 743-854. As reported, nearly half of all spike-specific TCRs target variant regions that are unmutated.

The sequence derives from an adult in good health. Sequences were derived from peripheral blood, sampled on day 0 of AZD1222 vaccination. The chain has TRBV9 and TRBJ1-2, with D maybe TRBD1 (6 bases). CDR3 in DNA: TGTGCCAGCAGCGTAGGACAGGCAAGTTATGGCTACACCTTC. It yields the protein CASSVGQASYGYTF.